Here is one TCR beta chain with its context. This record belongs to a study of blood T cell repertoires in COVID-19. Overall study context: Sites across the United States, Italy and Spain contributed samples from acute and convalescent COVID-19.

As originally analysed: Cell counts per sample came from amplifying reference gene primers. TCRdb keeps only in-frame clones here, not all; method: immunoSEQ multiplex PCR. That table furnishes V, J and clone size, whereas the DNA furnished D and trimming. In the table there are 200,000 to 300,000 clones, nearly 85% of which are singletons. V lost 4 bases to trimming and J lost 0 bases; unmatched junction nucleotides: 6. Per germline, CDR1 SGDLS and CDR2 YYNGEE. CDR3 length: 15 amino acids. This chain joins TRBV9 and TRBJ2-7; 8 bases match TRBD2. The sequencing sample was made of peripheral blood. This clonotype was sampled from a human donor in a cohort sampled during active COVID-19. CDR3 in amino acids: CASSRGLANSYEQYF. The DNA for the CDR3 is TGTGCCAGCAGCCGCGGACTAGCCAACTCCTACGAGCAGTACTTC.